This T cell receptor (beta chain) was obtained from a study of cytomegalovirus exposure and HLA in healthy donors. Trimming took 4 bases from V and 3 from J, leaving 10 bases between them. The CDR3 consists of 14 residues. Germline CDR1 is MNHEY and CDR2 is SMNVEV (reference sequence). 13 Jbeta primers and 60 Vbeta primers were used for the PCR. Sequenced by immunoSEQ multiplex PCR; TCRdb stores in-frame clones only, minus some. The sample has approximately 47,000 clones. Source material: PBMCs. The receptor was isolated from a male donor in good health and CMV-seronegative. V and J are TRBV27 and TRBJ1-5; the D gene is possibly TRBD1 (5 bases). This CDR3 reads CASSSPGPNQPQHF. Here the CDR3 DNA reads TGTGCCAGCAGTTCCCCAGGGCCCAATCAGCCCCAGCATTTT.